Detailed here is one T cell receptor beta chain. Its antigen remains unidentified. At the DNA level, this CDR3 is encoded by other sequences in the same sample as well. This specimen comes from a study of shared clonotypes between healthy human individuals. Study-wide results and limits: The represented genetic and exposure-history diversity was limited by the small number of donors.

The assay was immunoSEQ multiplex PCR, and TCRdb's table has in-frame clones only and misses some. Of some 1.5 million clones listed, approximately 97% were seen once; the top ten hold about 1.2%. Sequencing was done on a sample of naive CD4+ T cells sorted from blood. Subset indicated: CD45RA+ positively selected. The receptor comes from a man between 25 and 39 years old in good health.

The CDR3 coding sequence is TGTGCCAGCAGCTTAGCGGGGGGAAAACTGTTTTTT. This codes for CASSLAGGKLFF. This sequence joins TRBV7-9 and TRBJ1-4; D might be TRBD1 (5 bases). The germline V and J ends were trimmed by 0 bases and 10 bases, with 6 bases remaining between them. The CDR3 extends over 12 amino acids. CDR1 is SEHNR, CDR2 FQNEAQ, per germline (reference sequence).